This T cell receptor (beta chain) was captured by sequencing in a study of cytomegalovirus exposure and HLA in healthy donors. Study conclusions and caveats: A later analysis showed HLA-associated TCR beta chains outstripping equally common others in clonal expansion. Later analysis suggested links between common viral pathogens and several top significant clusters.

This clone was seen once. The antigen remains unidentified. The primer mix had 60 Vbeta and 13 Jbeta primers. Clones were sequenced by immunoSEQ multiplex PCR, and TCRdb holds only the in-frame ones, with some missing. The sample includes about 120,000 clones, approximately 78% of them seen just once. The V segment lost 0 bases and the J segment 5 bases; nucleotides outside the gene matches: 5. The CDR3 length is 15 residues. CDR1 is LGHNA and CDR2 is YNFKEQ in the germline V gene. The TCR was taken from a young man in good health and CMV-seropositive. The sequencing input was PBMCs. The chain recombines TRBV4-2 with TRBJ2-7, with 9 bases identical to TRBD2. The DNA for the CDR3 is TGTGCCAGCAGCCAAGATGGGACTAGCACCCACGAGCAGTACTTC. It translates to CASSQDGTSTHEQYF.